These 17 T cell receptor beta chains came from one sample sequenced in a study of T cells after yellow fever vaccination (dated 2019 in TCRdb). Receptor libraries were prepared by 5' RACE. The sample was run on an Illumina HiSeq 2500. Clones were called with MiXCR by TCRdb after fastp trimmed the public reads at Q25, and only in-frame beta chains were retained. Merged by CDR3 protein, the rows form single entries marked with the most common genes and DNA. The sample table shows 300,000 to 400,000 distinct CDR3 sequences, and roughly 8% are seen once. The ten biggest clones cover roughly 15% of the sample. In light of the paper, this sample's treatment or condition label describes: live attenuated yellow fever vaccine strain. The specimen was PBMCs, collected about 49 days after the first yellow fever vaccination. The receptor source for this set is a man younger than 35 who received the YFV17D yellow fever vaccine.

The J gene is TRBJ1-3, the V gene TRBV5-1; D is uncertain. The CDR3 length is 13 residues. Looked up from germline, CDR1 is SGHRS and CDR2 is YFSETQ. V gave up 5 bases and J gave up 0 bases, with 6 bases separating them. The CDR3 protein is CASSDRSGNTIYF. Here the CDR3 DNA reads TGCGCCAGCAGTGACCGCTCTGGAAACACCATATATTTT.

In this sample, this clonotype turned up a few times. V and J are TRBV20-1 and TRBJ2-1; TRBD2 aligns across 9 bases. Trimming removed 5 bases from V and 4 bases from J; junction bases left unmatched: 6. CDR3 length: 14 amino acids. The germline V gene encodes CDR1 DFQATT and CDR2 SNEGSKA (reference sequence). This CDR3 is CSAFQAGGYNEQFF. The DNA of the CDR3 is TGCAGTGCTTTCCAAGCGGGGGGTTACAATGAGCAGTTCTTC.

The table lists this clonotype with many counts. The gene calls are TRBV24-1 and TRBJ2-5; maybe TRBD2 (5 bases). The CDR3 has 15 residues. CDR1 and CDR2 (germline): KGHDR, SFDVKD. Between the trimmed V and J ends, which lost 2 bases and 0 bases, there was a span of 9 bases. The CDR3: CATSDSGKYQETQYF. The CDR3 nucleotides read TGTGCCACCAGTGATTCGGGAAAGTACCAAGAGACCCAGTACTTC.

This clonotype was picked up a small number of times. The J gene is TRBJ2-5, the V gene TRBV20-1, with 7 bases lining up with TRBD1. The CDR3 runs to 15 residues. After removal of 1 base from V and 0 bases from J, the junction contained 5 bases not matched to a gene. Per the germline V gene, CDR1 is DFQATT and CDR2 is SNEGSKA (reference sequence). For the CDR3, the DNA is TGCAGTGCTAGAGGGGACAGCGCCCACCAAGAGACCCAGTACTTC. This gives the protein CSARGDSAHQETQYF.

The rearrangement links TRBV27 to TRBJ2-3; tentative D call: TRBD2 (6 bases). V lost 5 bases and J lost 0, with 12 bases in between. The CDR3 has 15 residues. Germline assignment: CDR1 MNHEY and CDR2 SMNVEV (reference sequence). The CDR3 coding sequence is TGTGCCAGCAGTAGGGGCGGGGCTAGCACAGATACGCAGTATTTT. Its translation: CASSRGGASTDTQYF.

The table lists this clonotype with a few counts. Compared with germline, one end of the junction differs, possibly owing to a read error. The gene calls are TRBV20-1 and TRBJ1-6, with D possibly being TRBD1 (5 bases). The CDR3 length is 15 residues. Germline V gives CDR1 DFQATT, CDR2 SNEGSKA (reference sequence). CDR3 DNA sequence: TGCAGTGCCAGAGCCGGAGGGGCGGATAATTCACCCCTCCACTTT. Protein sequence: CSARAGGADNSPLHF.

This clonotype was found many times. This chain uses TRBV12-3 or TRBV12-4 with TRBJ1-6, with D uncertain. The CDR3 contains 17 residues. Deletions cut 11 bases from V and 0 bases from J, with 20 bases between. CDR3 residues: CALTGPLAGSYNSPLHF. In DNA form, the CDR3 reads TGTGCCTTGACCGGGCCTCTGGCGGGCTCCTATAATTCACCCCTCCACTTT.

There are a few counts of this clonotype. The chain employs TRBV7-8 and TRBJ1-1; TRBD1 matches 7 bases. Germline V gene lookup returns CDR1 SGHVS and CDR2 FQNEAQ. V was pared by 5 bases and J by 6 bases, with 9 bases of the junction left unmatched. The CDR3 length is 14 residues. The CDR3 protein is CASSPMTGSPEAFF. CDR3 nucleotides: TGTGCCAGCAGCCCGATGACAGGGAGCCCTGAAGCTTTCTTT.

The J gene is TRBJ2-7, the V gene TRBV7-2; 10 nucleotides match TRBD2. Germline assignment: CDR1 SGHTA and CDR2 FQGNSA. CDR3 length: 15 amino acids. V was clipped by 2 bases and J by 1 base; unmatched bases: 2. CDR3 sequence reads: CASSLIAGGSYEQYV. In DNA form, the CDR3 reads TGTGCCAGCAGCTTAATAGCGGGGGGTTCCTACGAGCAGTACGTC.

The rearrangement uses TRBV28 and TRBJ1-2; D is uncertain. V was cut by 7 bases and J by 4 bases, with 13 bases left in between. The CDR3 has 13 residues. Germline V gene sequence: CDR1 MDHEN, CDR2 SYDVKM. The CDR3 is CASTIPGSYGYTF. DNA of the CDR3: TGTGCCAGCACCATACCGGGGAGCTATGGCTACACCTTC.

This clonotype was found a few times. V and J are TRBV20-1 and TRBJ1-2; possible D gene TRBD1, 6 bases. CDR1 and CDR2 (germline): DFQATT, SNEGSKA (reference sequence). This CDR3 has 15 amino acids. The V end was cut by 2 bases, the J end by 4 bases, with 17 bases between. This chain's CDR3 is CSARTIGGGTYGYTF. The CDR3 coding sequence is TGCAGTGCTAGAACCATAGGGGGAGGGACCTATGGCTACACCTTC.

This clonotype appeared a single time. At one boundary the junction diverges from the germline segment, which might be a read error. The chain joins TRBV12-3 or TRBV12-4 to TRBJ2-4; TRBD1 agrees at 7 bases. CDR3 size: 18 residues. The CDR3 reads CAISFEGRGGQPRGIQYF. The CDR3 DNA is TGTGCCATCAGTTTTGAGGGGCGAGGGGGCCAACCCAGGGGCATTCAGTACTTC.

The chain joins TRBV5-1 to TRBJ1-6; possible D gene TRBD1, 6 bases. Germline V lookup: CDR1 SGHRS, CDR2 YFSETQ. Deletions cut 5 bases from V and 7 bases from J, with 19 bases between. The CDR3 has 16 amino acids. In DNA form, the CDR3 reads TGCGCCAGCAGTCGTACCCCGCCGGGACAAAATTCACCCCTCCACTTT. It encodes CASSRTPPGQNSPLHF.

The CDR3 DNA follows: TGCGCCAGCAGCTTAAGCGCGGGGAGCGGGGAGCTGTTTTTT. This encodes CASSLSAGSGELFF. The chain couples TRBV5-1 to TRBJ2-2; D perhaps matches TRBD2 (6 bases). The CDR3 sequence is 14 residues long. V lost 2 bases, J lost 7 bases, and 12 bases lay in between. The germline gives CDR1 SGHRS, CDR2 YFSETQ.

This clonotype has ten or more counts. The rearrangement uses TRBV4-2 and TRBJ2-2; possibly TRBD1 or TRBD2 for D (5 bases each). V was shortened by 4 bases and J by 8 bases, with 17 bases between the two germline ends. CDR1 and CDR2 from the germline V gene are LGHNA and YNFKEQ. The CDR3 is made up of 15 amino acids. The CDR3 is CASSPFPGTSGELFF. In nucleotides, the CDR3 is TGTGCCAGCAGCCCCTTTCCGGGGACGTCTGGGGAGCTGTTTTTT.

V usage is TRBV29-1 and J usage is TRBJ1-2; D may be TRBD1 (6 bases). V shed 7 bases and J shed 6 bases, with 15 bases lying between them. CDR3 size: 12 residues. CDR1 and CDR2 from the germline V gene are SQVTM and ANQGSEA. The CDR3 bases are TGCAGCGCGTACAGGGTAGAGGATGGCTACACCTTC. As protein: CSAYRVEDGYTF.

V usage is TRBV5-1 and J usage is TRBJ2-3; TRBD1 matches at 10 bases. The ends lost 0 bases at V and 5 bases at J; junction bases unmatched: 6. Germline CDR1 and CDR2: SGHRS and YFSETQ. The CDR3 has 16 amino acids. The CDR3 loop is CASSLAGRTGGDTQYF. CDR3 nucleotide sequence: TGCGCCAGCAGCTTGGCCGGAAGGACAGGGGGAGATACGCAGTATTTT. The entire variable domain, with the rest obtained from reference TRBV5-1 and TRBJ2-3, is as follows: KAGVTQTPRYLIKTRGQQVTLSCSPISGHRSVSWYQQTPGQGLQFLFEYFSETQRNKGNFPGRFSGRQFSNSRSEMNVSTLELGDSALYLCASSLAGRTGGDTQYFGPGTRLTVL.